This TCR beta chain was captured by sequencing in a study of T cells in Graves' hyperthyroidism and ophthalmopathy. Study-wide results and limits: In blood, most of the thyroid clonotypes expanded above 0.001 were also present.

Diagnoses rested on clinical symptoms, serum thyroxine and TRAb, thyroid ultrasound and orbital computed tomography. The PBMCs studied were ones that came from about 10 ml fresh peripheral blood. This clonotype was seen a few times. The antigen is not known. The CDR3 extends over 10 amino acids. Per the germline V gene, CDR1 is DFQATT and CDR2 is SNEGSKA (reference sequence). Trimming stripped 4 bases from V and 6 bases from J, with 6 bases between. The investigators amplified TCR beta CDR3 regions from RNA transcripts. First-round RT-PCR targeting the TCR CDR3 was performed with the HTBI primer set. TCRdb passed the multiplex PCR reads through MiXCR, listing each CDR3 protein once. The table shows hundreds of thousands of distinct CDR3 sequences, with about 19% occurring only once.

The sample consisted of blood. The rearrangement links TRBV20-1 to TRBJ2-5; tentatively, D is TRBD2 (5 bases). The receptor's source is a middle-aged man with Graves' ophthalmopathy. The CDR3 DNA reads TGCAGTGCTACGGGGAAGACCCAGTACTTC. Its protein is CSATGKTQYF.